A single sample is the source of the 5 T cell receptor beta chains below, sequenced in a study of blood T cell repertoires in COVID-19. TCRdb keeps only in-frame clones here, not all; method: immunoSEQ multiplex PCR. The sample gives 30,000 to 45,000 clones, roughly 78% of which show up once; 25% to 35% is in the top ten. The sample was peripheral blood. These TCRs come from a man aged 55 to 69 with acute or convalescent COVID-19.

This chain connects TRBV5-1 to TRBJ1-1, with TRBD1 matching 10 bases. The CDR3 sequence is 16 residues long. V was clipped by 0 bases and J by 7 bases; unmatched bases: 9. CDR1 is SGHRS and CDR2 is YFSETQ in the germline V gene. CDR3: CASSLGDRGFLHEAFF. For the CDR3, the DNA is TGCGCCAGCAGCTTGGGGGACAGGGGCTTCCTCCATGAAGCTTTCTTT.

The chain recombines TRBV7-2 with TRBJ2-5; TRBD2 matches 8 bases. The CDR3 totals 10 residues. Germline-derived CDR1 and CDR2 are SGHTA and FQGNSA. The CDR3 reads CSGGGETQYF. DNA for the CDR3: TGTTCGGGAGGGGGGGAGACCCAGTACTTC.

This clone has a handful of counts. This chain links TRBV6-5 with TRBJ2-7; 11 bases are a match to TRBD2. CDR3 length equals 14 residues. The V gene's germline CDR1 is MNHEY and CDR2 SVGAGI. With 10 bases clipped from V and 2 bases from J, the junction kept 7 bases outside the gene matches. CDR3 in DNA: TGTGCCACTCTAGCGGGAGGACTGACCTACGAGCAGTACTTC. Amino acid sequence: CATLAGGLTYEQYF.

The rearrangement joins TRBV3-1 (or the pseudogene TRBV3-2) to TRBJ1-1; D is possibly TRBD1 (5 bases). Trimming pared 4 bases from V and 4 bases from J, leaving 13 bases between. The germline V gene encodes CDR1 LGHDT and CDR2 YNNKEL (reference sequence). The CDR3 loop spans 14 amino acids. The CDR3 loop is CASSLSGQGTEAFF. CDR3 in DNA: TGTGCCAGCAGCCTCTCGGGCCAGGGCACTGAAGCTTTCTTT.

This chain links TRBV5-4 with TRBJ1-1; D gene unclear. The V gene's germline CDR1 is SGHNT and CDR2 YYREEE (reference sequence). Trimming removed 0 bases at V and 0 bases at J, with 9 bases between. The CDR3 spans 15 residues. The CDR3 nucleotides are TGTGCCAGCAGCTTGGAGGCAGGCGTGAACACTGAAGCTTTCTTT. Encoded protein: CASSLEAGVNTEAFF.